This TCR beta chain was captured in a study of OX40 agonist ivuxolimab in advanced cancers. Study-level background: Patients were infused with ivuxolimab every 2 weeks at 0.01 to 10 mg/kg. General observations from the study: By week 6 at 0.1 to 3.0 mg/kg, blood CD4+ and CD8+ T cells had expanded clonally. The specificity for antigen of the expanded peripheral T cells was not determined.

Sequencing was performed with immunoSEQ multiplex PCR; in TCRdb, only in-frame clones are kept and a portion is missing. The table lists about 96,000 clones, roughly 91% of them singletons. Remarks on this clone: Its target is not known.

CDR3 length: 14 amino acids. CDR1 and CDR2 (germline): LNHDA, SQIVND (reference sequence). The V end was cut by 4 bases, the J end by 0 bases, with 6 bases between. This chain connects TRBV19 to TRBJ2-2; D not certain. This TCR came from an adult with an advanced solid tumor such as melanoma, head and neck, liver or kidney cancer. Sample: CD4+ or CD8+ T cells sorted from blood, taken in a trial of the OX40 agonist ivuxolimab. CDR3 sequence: CASSNAANTGELFF. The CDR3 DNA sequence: TGTGCCAGTAGTAACGCTGCGAACACCGGGGAGCTGTTTTTT.